The sequence of this T cell receptor (beta chain) was determined in a study of blood T cells in healthy people across ages. Study overall: The capture of about one barcoded beta molecule per two T cells was achieved by template switching.

The authors drew 8 to 10 milliliters of peripheral blood from each donor. A second about 6 to 12 cycle PCR used barcoded and J-beta primers. In TCRdb, the 5' RACE reads were re-called with MiXCR into one record per CDR3 protein. This sample has roughly 1,300,000 distinct CDR3 sequences, with approximately 60% found just once. Whole-study findings and limits: Reliance upon unsorted PBMCs precluded definitive naive versus antigen-experienced comparison. A roughly linear fall in TCR beta diversity per million T cells was seen with increasing age.

This clonotype was seen a few times. Its antigen is not known. The sequence was collected from a man aged 18 to 29 in good health. The sequenced sample was blood.

The CDR3 region is CASSQGTSRGGYTF. The CDR3 bases are TGTGCCAGCAGTCAGGGGACATCCCGCGGTGGCTACACCTTC. This chain uses TRBV6-2 or TRBV6-3 with TRBJ1-2, with a tentative D call TRBD1 (6 bases). The germline V and J ends were trimmed by 5 bases and 7 bases, with 17 bases remaining between them. The CDR3 runs to 14 residues. The germline V gene encodes CDR1 MNHEY and CDR2 SVGEGT.